Here is one T cell receptor beta chain with its context. The antigen remains undetermined. TCRdb fed the reads into MiXCR, producing one record per CDR3 protein. Found here are approximately 170,000 distinct CDR3 sequences, over 13% of them singletons; the top ten hold over 25%. From germline, CDR1 is MDHEN and CDR2 SYDVKM. This CDR3 is built from 14 residues. These data belong to a study of T cell repertoires in cytomegalovirus infection. Study-level findings and limits: Carriage of CMV together with the relevant HLA was identifiable through cumulative public TCR beta family frequency.

The receptor was derived from a human donor in good health (CMV status not recorded). Some clones in this sample may be carry-over from other donors' samples. Sequencing was performed on PBMCs. The chain joins TRBV28 to TRBJ2-3; 9 bases align to TRBD1. In DNA form, the CDR3 reads TGTGCATCTACAGGGGGCATTGGAACAGATACGCAGTATTTT. Protein: CASTGGIGTDTQYF.